This T cell receptor (beta chain) was captured by sequencing in a study of graft-versus-host responses after intestinal transplantation. Some clones are missing from TCRdb's copy, which holds only in-frame ones; the method was immunoSEQ multiplex PCR. The sample consists of some 17,000 clones, around three quarters of them appearing once. Processing released intraepithelial and lamina propria lymphocytes from the graft tissue. V lost 8 bases and J lost 2; bases outside the gene matches: 8. Per the germline V gene, CDR1 is LNHDA and CDR2 is SQIVND (reference sequence). The CDR3 spans 14 residues. The clonotype was recovered from a human patient who received an intestinal transplant, so some T cells may come from the graft donor. Sequenced material: ileum tissue, taken about 15 weeks after intestinal transplant. The chain couples TRBV19 to TRBJ2-5, with TRBD1 matching 7 bases. The CDR3 loop is CASSTGNYQETQYF. The CDR3 DNA follows: TGTGCCAGTTCGACAGGGAACTATCAAGAGACCCAGTACTTC.